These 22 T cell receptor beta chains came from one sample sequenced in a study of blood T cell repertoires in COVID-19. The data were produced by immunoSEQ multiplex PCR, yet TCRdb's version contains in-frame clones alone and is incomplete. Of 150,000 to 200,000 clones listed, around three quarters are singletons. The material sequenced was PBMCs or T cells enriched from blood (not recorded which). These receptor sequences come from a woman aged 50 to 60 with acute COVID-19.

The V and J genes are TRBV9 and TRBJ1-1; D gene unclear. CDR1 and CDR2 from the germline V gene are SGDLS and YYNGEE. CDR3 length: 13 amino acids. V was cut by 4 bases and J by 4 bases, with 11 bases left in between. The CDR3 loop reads CASSPRPGTEAFF. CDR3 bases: TGTGCCAGCAGCCCACGCCCGGGCACTGAAGCTTTCTTT.

The CDR3 here is CASSDWAQGHNEQFF. The CDR3 region has the DNA TGTGCCAGCAGTGATTGGGCACAGGGTCACAATGAGCAGTTCTTC. V usage is TRBV25-1 and J usage is TRBJ2-1, with a weak D call TRBD1 (6 bases). This CDR3 contains 15 residues. V lost 3 bases, J lost 5 bases, and 14 bases lay in between. In germline, CDR1 is MGHDK, CDR2 SYGVNS.

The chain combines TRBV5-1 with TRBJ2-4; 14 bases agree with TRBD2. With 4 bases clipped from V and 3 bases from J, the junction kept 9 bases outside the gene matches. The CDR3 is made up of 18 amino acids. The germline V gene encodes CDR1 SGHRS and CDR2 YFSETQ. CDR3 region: CASSPRLAGGLVKNIQYF. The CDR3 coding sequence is TGCGCCAGCAGCCCACGACTAGCGGGGGGGCTAGTCAAAAACATTCAGTACTTC.

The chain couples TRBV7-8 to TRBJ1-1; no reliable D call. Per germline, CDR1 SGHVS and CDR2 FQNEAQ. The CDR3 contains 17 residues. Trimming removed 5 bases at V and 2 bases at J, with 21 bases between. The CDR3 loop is CASSLRASREINTEAFF. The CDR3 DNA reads TGTGCCAGCAGCCTCCGGGCTTCCCGGGAAATAAACACTGAAGCTTTCTTT.

This CDR3 reads CASKGVVDYGYTF. The CDR3 DNA sequence: TGTGCCAGTAAAGGGGTAGTCGACTATGGCTACACCTTC. V gene TRBV19 combines with J gene TRBJ1-2, with a weak D call TRBD1 (5 bases). Between the trimmed V and J ends, which lost 7 bases and 3 bases, there was a span of 12 bases. Germline assignment: CDR1 LNHDA and CDR2 SQIVND (reference sequence). The CDR3 contains 13 residues.

The CDR3 DNA sequence: TGTGCCAGCGGGGGGTTGGTAAACACCGGGGAGCTGTTTTTT. Translating it yields CASGGLVNTGELFF. The chain joins TRBV2 to TRBJ2-2, with a tentative D call TRBD2 (6 bases). The CDR3 loop spans 14 amino acids. Trimming stripped 8 bases from V and 2 bases from J, with 12 bases between. From germline, CDR1 is SNHLY and CDR2 FYNNEI. Full variable domain (rest looked up from reference TRBV2 and TRBJ2-2): EPEVTQTPSHQVTQMGQEVILRCVPISNHLYFYWYRQILGQKVEFLVSFYNNEISEKSEIFDDQFSVERPDGSNFTLKIRSTKLEDSAMYFCASGGLVNTGELFFGEGSRLTVL.

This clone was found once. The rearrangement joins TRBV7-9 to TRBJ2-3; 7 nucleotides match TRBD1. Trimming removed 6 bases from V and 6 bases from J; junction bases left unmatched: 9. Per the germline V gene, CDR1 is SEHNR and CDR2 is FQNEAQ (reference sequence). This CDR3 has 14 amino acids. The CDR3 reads CASSFQRGPDTQYF. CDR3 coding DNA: TGTGCCAGCAGTTTTCAAAGGGGGCCCGATACGCAGTATTTT. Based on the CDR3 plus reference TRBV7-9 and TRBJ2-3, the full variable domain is DTGVSQNPRHKITKRGQNVTFRCDPISEHNRLYWYRQTLGQGPEFLTYFQNEAQLEKSRLLSDRFSAERPKGSFSTLEIQRTEQGDSAMYLCASSFQRGPDTQYFGPGTRLTVL.

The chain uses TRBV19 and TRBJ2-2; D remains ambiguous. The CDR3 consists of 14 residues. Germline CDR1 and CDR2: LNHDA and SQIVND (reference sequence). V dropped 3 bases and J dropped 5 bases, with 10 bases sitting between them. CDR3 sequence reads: CASSIGQKTGELFF. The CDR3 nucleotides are TGTGCCAGTAGTATTGGCCAGAAGACCGGGGAGCTGTTTTTT. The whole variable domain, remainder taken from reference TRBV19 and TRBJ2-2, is DGGITQSPKYLFRKEGQNVTLSCEQNLNHDAMYWYRQDPGQGLRLIYYSQIVNDFQKGDIAEGYSVSREKKESFPLTVTSAQKNPTAFYLCASSIGQKTGELFFGEGSRLTVL.

CDR3 region: CASRDDLAGGTDTQYF. DNA for the CDR3: TGTGCCAGCAGAGACGACCTAGCGGGGGGCACAGATACGCAGTATTTT. The chain links TRBV9 to TRBJ2-3, with 10 bases that match TRBD2. V lost 5 bases to trimming and J lost 1 base; unmatched junction nucleotides: 7. Germline V gene data show CDR1 as SGDLS and CDR2 as YYNGEE. This CDR3 is built from 16 residues.

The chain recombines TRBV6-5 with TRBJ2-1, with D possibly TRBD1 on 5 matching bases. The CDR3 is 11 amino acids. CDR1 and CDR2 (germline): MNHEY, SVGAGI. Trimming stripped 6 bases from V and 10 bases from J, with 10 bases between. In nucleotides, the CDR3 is TGTGCCAGCAGAGACAAGGGGGAGCAGTTCTTC. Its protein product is CASRDKGEQFF.

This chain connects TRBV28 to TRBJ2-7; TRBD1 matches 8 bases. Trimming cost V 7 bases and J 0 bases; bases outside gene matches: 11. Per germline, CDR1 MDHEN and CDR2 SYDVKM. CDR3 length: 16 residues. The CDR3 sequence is CASTSTWTGSSYEQYV. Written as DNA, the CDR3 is TGTGCCAGCACCTCTACCTGGACAGGGAGCTCCTACGAGCAGTACGTC.

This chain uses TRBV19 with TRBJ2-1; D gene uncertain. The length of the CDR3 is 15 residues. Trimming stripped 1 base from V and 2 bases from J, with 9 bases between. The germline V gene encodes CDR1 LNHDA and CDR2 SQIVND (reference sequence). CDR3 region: CASSIGHATYNEQFF. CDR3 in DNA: TGTGCCAGTAGTATAGGACATGCAACCTACAATGAGCAGTTCTTC.

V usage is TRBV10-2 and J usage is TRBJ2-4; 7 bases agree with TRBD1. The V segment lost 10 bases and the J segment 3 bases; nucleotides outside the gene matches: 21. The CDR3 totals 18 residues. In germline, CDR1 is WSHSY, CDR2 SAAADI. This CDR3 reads CATMGWVRGYEGKNIQYF. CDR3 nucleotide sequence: TGCGCCACCATGGGTTGGGTCAGGGGGTACGAGGGCAAAAACATTCAGTACTTC.

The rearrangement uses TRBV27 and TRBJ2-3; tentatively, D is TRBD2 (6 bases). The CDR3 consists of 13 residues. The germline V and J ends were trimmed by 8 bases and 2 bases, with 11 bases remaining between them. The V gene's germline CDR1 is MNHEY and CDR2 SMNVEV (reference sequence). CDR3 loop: CASQGGDTDTQYF. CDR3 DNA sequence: TGTGCCAGCCAAGGAGGGGACACAGATACGCAGTATTTT.

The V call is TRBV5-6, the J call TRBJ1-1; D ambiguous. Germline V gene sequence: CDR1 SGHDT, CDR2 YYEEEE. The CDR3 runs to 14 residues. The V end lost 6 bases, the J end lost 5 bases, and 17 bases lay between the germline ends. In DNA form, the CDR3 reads TGTGCCAGCATGTCTTGGAGGGTGGGGACTGAAGCTTTCTTT. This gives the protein CASMSWRVGTEAFF.

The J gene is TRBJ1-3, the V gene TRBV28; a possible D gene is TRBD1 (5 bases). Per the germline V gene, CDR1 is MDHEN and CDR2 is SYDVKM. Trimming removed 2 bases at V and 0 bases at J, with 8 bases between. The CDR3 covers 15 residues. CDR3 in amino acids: CASSLVGGSGNTIYF. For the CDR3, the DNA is TGTGCCAGCAGTTTAGTGGGGGGCTCTGGAAACACCATATATTTT.

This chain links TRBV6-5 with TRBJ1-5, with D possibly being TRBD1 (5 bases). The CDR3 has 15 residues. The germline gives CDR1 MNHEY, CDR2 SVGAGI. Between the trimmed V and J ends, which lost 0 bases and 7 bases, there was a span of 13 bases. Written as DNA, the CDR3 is TGTGCCAGCAGTTACTCGGACAAAGCGCTCCAGCCCCAGCATTTT. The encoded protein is CASSYSDKALQPQHF.

The CDR3: CASSHTAAGLNTGELFF. The CDR3 DNA reads as TGTGCCAGCAGCCATACGGCGGCAGGGCTGAACACCGGGGAGCTGTTTTTT. V and J are TRBV7-6 and TRBJ2-2; tentative D call: TRBD1 (5 bases). V was cut by 5 bases and J by 1 base, with 17 bases left in between. Germline V gives CDR1 SGHVS, CDR2 FNYEAQ. This CDR3 spans 17 amino acids.

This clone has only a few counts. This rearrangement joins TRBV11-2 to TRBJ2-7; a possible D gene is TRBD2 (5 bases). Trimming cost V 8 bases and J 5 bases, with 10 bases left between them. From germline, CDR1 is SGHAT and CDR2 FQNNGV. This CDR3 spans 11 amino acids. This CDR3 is CASGERNEQYV. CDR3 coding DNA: TGTGCCAGCGGGGAGAGGAACGAGCAGTACGTC.

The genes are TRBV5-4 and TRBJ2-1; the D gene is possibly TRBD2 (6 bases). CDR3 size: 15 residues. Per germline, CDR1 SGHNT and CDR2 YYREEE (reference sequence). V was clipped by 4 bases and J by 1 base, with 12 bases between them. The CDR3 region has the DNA TGTGCCAGCAGCAGGGACTTAGTATCCTACAATGAGCAGTTCTTC. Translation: CASSRDLVSYNEQFF.

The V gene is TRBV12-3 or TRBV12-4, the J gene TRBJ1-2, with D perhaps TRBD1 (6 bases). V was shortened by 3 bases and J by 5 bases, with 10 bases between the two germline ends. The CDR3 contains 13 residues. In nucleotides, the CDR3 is TGTGCCAGCAGTTTTGCACAGGGATATGGCTACACCTTC. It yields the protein CASSFAQGYGYTF.

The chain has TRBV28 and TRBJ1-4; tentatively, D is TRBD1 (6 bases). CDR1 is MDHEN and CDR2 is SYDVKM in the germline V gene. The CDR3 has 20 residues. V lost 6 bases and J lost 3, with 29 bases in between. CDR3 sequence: CASSSITVLQGGGPNEKLFF. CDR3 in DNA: TGTGCCAGCAGCTCTATCACCGTCCTACAGGGAGGGGGACCTAATGAAAAACTGTTTTTT.